The entry below gives a single TCR beta chain sequence along with its context. The antigen is undetermined. TCRdb keeps only in-frame clones here, not all; method: immunoSEQ multiplex PCR. This sample has 23,000 or so clones, with 93% found just once. The germline gives CDR1 LGHNA, CDR2 YSLEER. The CDR3 is 16 residues long. J was trimmed by 7 bases and V by 3 bases; bases with no gene match: 12. The data stem from a study of a mutant IDH1 vaccine in newly diagnosed glioma. Study results and limitations: Immune responses induced by vaccination arose in under 95% of the patients.

The time point: baseline, week 1 (first vaccination visit). Indicated treatment: pre-vaccination baseline after standard-of-care therapy. This receptor was obtained from a man aged 35-49 years with glioma. The sample was PBMCs, taken from a glioma patient treated with radiotherapy, temozolomide or both. The chain has TRBV4-3 and TRBJ2-7; TRBD2 aligns across 10 bases. CDR3 protein: CASSQASGGVLGEQYF. DNA of the CDR3: TGCGCCAGCAGCCAGGCTAGCGGGGGTGTTCTGGGGGAGCAGTACTTC.